This TCR beta chain was sequenced for a study of CD8 T cells in Susac syndrome. In the study overall: When blood was collected, patients with Susac syndrome were therapy-naive, were taking corticosteroids, or were receiving intravenous immunoglobulin alone.

It was negative isolation that provided the CD8+ and CD4+ T cells, whereas TEMRA cells were enriched by FACS. RNA was extracted with the RNeasy kit, and a quantity of about 0.45 to 1 ug was reverse transcribed using random hexamers. The amplification used immunoSEQ multiplex PCR on TCR beta CDR3; it spanned 54 Vbeta and 13 Jbeta. TCRdb re-called the immunoSEQ multiplex PCR reads with MiXCR, one entry per CDR3 protein. The sample has about 140,000 distinct CDR3 sequences, over 90% seen once. V lost 5 bases, J lost 7 bases, and 18 bases lay in between. The CDR3 is 15 residues long. V usage is TRBV12-3 or TRBV12-4 and J usage is TRBJ2-4; maybe TRBD2 (6 bases). The source is a human donor with Susac syndrome. The sample comprised CD4+ T cells from PBMCs. The CDR3 region is CASSARDGAGNIQYF. The DNA of the CDR3 is TGTGCCAGCAGTGCCCGTGACGGGGCGGGGAACATTCAGTACTTC.